Below, 23 T cell receptor beta chains from the same sample are listed, as sequenced in a study of T cells after yellow fever vaccination. A single record per CDR3 protein comes from TCRdb applying MiXCR to the 5' RACE reads. The sample includes approximately 300,000 distinct CDR3 sequences, 6.8% of them seen just once. The sample in question was PBMCs, obtained about 41 days after the first yellow fever vaccination. The receptor source for this set is a man aged 18 to 29 who received the YFV17D yellow fever vaccine.

The chain has TRBV12-3 or TRBV12-4 and TRBJ1-5; a possible D gene is TRBD1 (5 bases). The ends were cut back, 6 bases at V and 6 bases at J, with 18 bases in the middle. This CDR3 is 15 amino acids long. As DNA, the CDR3 is TGTGCCAGCAGCCCTCTGAGGGGCTATCTTCAGCCCCAGCATTTT. It specifies CASSPLRGYLQPQHF.

This clonotype was recorded a few times. The chain employs TRBV6-2 or TRBV6-3 and TRBJ1-1; no definite D call. Germline V CDR1 and CDR2: MNHEY, SVGEGT. This CDR3 region has 13 residues. The V gene lost 2 bases and the J gene lost 6 bases, with 10 bases spanning the gap. The CDR3, as DNA: TGTGCCAGCAGTTACCGGGCGGGCGCTGAAGCTTTCTTT. Translation gives CASSYRAGAEAFF.

This clonotype was recorded many times. The gene calls are TRBV7-2 and TRBJ2-1, with D hard to call. The V end was cut by 4 bases, the J end by 6 bases, with 13 bases between. CDR1 and CDR2 (germline): SGHTA, FQGNSA. The CDR3 runs to 14 residues. CDR3 protein: CASSWDVRFNEQFF. CDR3 sequence (DNA): TGTGCCAGCAGCTGGGATGTTAGGTTCAATGAGCAGTTCTTC.

Many counts were recorded for this clonotype. The chain recombines TRBV10-3 with TRBJ2-7; D remains ambiguous. CDR1 and CDR2 (germline): ENHRY, SYGVKD. CDR3 length: 15 residues. The CDR3 loop reads CGGGDPSPTDYEQYV. The CDR3 region has the DNA TGTGGGGGTGGAGATCCCTCCCCGACGGACTACGAGCAGTACGTC.

This clonotype was seen repeatedly, ten times or more. The chain joins TRBV10-3 to TRBJ2-3, with D perhaps matching TRBD1 (5 bases). This CDR3 is built from 15 residues. Germline V gives CDR1 ENHRY, CDR2 SYGVKD. V lost 4 bases to trimming and J lost 0 bases, with 11 bases between them. The CDR3 sequence: CAISAGYTSTDTQYF. The DNA for the CDR3 is TGTGCCATCAGTGCAGGGTATACTAGCACAGATACGCAGTATTTT.

At least ten counts were recorded for this clonotype. The V and J genes are TRBV5-5 and TRBJ2-1, with a possible D match to TRBD2 (7 bases). V lost 4 bases and J 0 bases, leaving 17 bases between the germline ends. Germline CDR1 reads SGHKS; CDR2 reads YYEKEE (reference sequence). The CDR3 spans 17 residues. The CDR3 DNA sequence: TGTGCCAGCAGCCTCGGAGGGGGGGGCGCCTCCTACAATGAGCAGTTCTTC. Translating it yields CASSLGGGGASYNEQFF. The complete variable domain, with remaining parts taken from reference TRBV5-5 and TRBJ2-1, reads DAGVTQSPTHLIKTRGQQVTLRCSPISGHKSVSWYQQVLGQGPQFIFQYYEKEERGRGNFPDRFSARQFPNYSSELNVNALLLGDSALYLCASSLGGGGASYNEQFFGPGTRLTVL.

This clonotype turned up a few times. The J gene is TRBJ2-3, the V gene TRBV15, with 9 nucleotides matching TRBD1. V lost 4 bases, J lost 4 bases, and 6 bases stayed unmatched. The V gene's germline CDR1 is LNHNV and CDR2 YYDKDF (reference sequence). The CDR3 is 15 residues long. The CDR3 reads CATSKADRGADTQYF. CDR3 nucleotides: TGTGCCACCAGCAAGGCGGACAGGGGCGCAGATACGCAGTATTTT.

This clonotype was seen a few times. V usage is TRBV4-3 and J usage is TRBJ1-6; possibly TRBD1 for D (6 bases). The CDR3 runs 17 residues. Germline V gene lookup returns CDR1 LGHNA and CDR2 YSLEER. V shed 0 bases and J shed 10 bases, with 19 bases lying between them. The CDR3 nucleotides read TGCGCCAGCAGCCAAGATGGGGAGGGGGTGGAGGAATCACCCCTCCACTTT. Translation gives CASSQDGEGVEESPLHF.

This clonotype has at least ten counts. V and J are TRBV18 and TRBJ2-1; D remains ambiguous. This CDR3 contains 14 residues. V dropped 1 base and J dropped 10 bases, with 14 bases sitting between them. Looked up from germline, CDR1 is KGHSH and CDR2 is LQKENI. The CDR3 DNA reads as TGTGCCAGCTCACCACAGGAGACTGGCGCCGAGCAGTTCTTC. Translated, it gives CASSPQETGAEQFF.

In this sample, this clonotype turned up a few times. The chain has TRBV5-4 and TRBJ2-1, with TRBD1 matching 7 bases. Trimming at V came to 4 bases and at J to 5 bases, leaving 3 bases not matched to a gene. This CDR3 region has 13 residues. Germline-derived CDR1 and CDR2 are SGHNT and YYREEE (reference sequence). The CDR3 DNA reads as TGTGCCAGCAGCAGGGGACAGAACAATGAGCAGTTCTTC. Translation gives CASSRGQNNEQFF. The variable domain in full, with the rest retrieved from reference TRBV5-4 and TRBJ2-1, is ETGVTQSPTHLIKTRGQQVTLRCSSQSGHNTVSWYQQALGQGPQFIFQYYREEENGRGNFPPRFSGLQFPNYSSELNVNALELDDSALYLCASSRGQNNEQFFGPGTRLTVL.

In its sample, this clonotype was seen a few times. V and J are TRBV5-1 and TRBJ2-2; D gene unclear. The CDR3 covers 15 residues. Per germline, CDR1 SGHRS and CDR2 YFSETQ. V lost 4 bases to trimming and J lost 3 bases, with 13 bases between them. The CDR3 DNA reads as TGCGCCAGCAGCCCGGCCAACACCGACACCGGGGAGCTGTTTTTT. This sequence encodes CASSPANTDTGELFF.

In this sample, this clonotype turned up a few times. The CDR3, as DNA: TGCGCCAGCAGCCCTGGACAGGGGGCGCTTGAGCAGTACTTC. Encoded protein: CASSPGQGALEQYF. V gene TRBV5-1 combines with J gene TRBJ2-7, with TRBD1 matching 11 bases. Trimming removed 4 bases from V and 7 bases from J; junction bases left unmatched: 7. CDR1 is SGHRS and CDR2 is YFSETQ in the germline V gene. The CDR3 runs to 14 residues.

This clonotype was counted between two and nine times. The rearrangement links TRBV20-1 to TRBJ2-3, with 9 bases matching TRBD1. After removal of 6 bases from V and 4 bases from J, the junction contained 11 bases not matched to a gene. Looked up from germline, CDR1 is DFQATT and CDR2 is SNEGSKA (reference sequence). The CDR3 sequence is 15 residues long. The chain's CDR3 is CSAEPNRGRSDTQYF. Here the CDR3 DNA reads TGCAGTGCCGAACCCAACAGGGGGCGCTCAGATACGCAGTATTTT.

This clonotype came up many times. The rearrangement joins TRBV20-1 to TRBJ2-2; D might be TRBD1 (5 bases). CDR1 is DFQATT, CDR2 SNEGSKA, per germline (reference sequence). With 6 bases removed from V and 1 base from J, the gap between germline ends came to 24 bases. The CDR3 spans 18 residues. Here the CDR3 DNA reads TGCAGTGCCCCGTACGTTTACCCAGGGATGCTGAACACCGGGGAGCTGTTTTTT. This translates into CSAPYVYPGMLNTGELFF.

A few counts support this clonotype. The chain carries TRBV5-1 and TRBJ2-7; D gene ambiguous. CDR1 is SGHRS, CDR2 YFSETQ, per germline. Between the trimmed V and J ends, which lost 2 bases and 0 bases, there was a span of 15 bases. The CDR3 is 16 residues long. In DNA form, the CDR3 reads TGCGCCAGCAGCTTCCCCGGCGGTCACAACTCCTACGAGCAGTACTTC. The encoded protein is CASSFPGGHNSYEQYF. The entire variable domain, with the rest obtained from reference TRBV5-1 and TRBJ2-7, is as follows: KAGVTQTPRYLIKTRGQQVTLSCSPISGHRSVSWYQQTPGQGLQFLFEYFSETQRNKGNFPGRFSGRQFSNSRSEMNVSTLELGDSALYLCASSFPGGHNSYEQYFGPGTRLTVT.

The gene calls are TRBV5-5 and TRBJ2-2, with 11 bases lining up with TRBD1. Trimming removed 0 bases from V and 7 bases from J; junction bases left unmatched: 8. Germline V gives CDR1 SGHKS, CDR2 YYEKEE (reference sequence). CDR3 length: 17 amino acids. The CDR3: CASSLAGTGGVHGELFF. The CDR3 DNA reads as TGTGCCAGCAGCTTGGCCGGGACAGGGGGAGTTCACGGGGAGCTGTTTTTT.

The chain combines TRBV7-9 with TRBJ2-3; no clear D gene. The CDR3 runs 16 residues. V was clipped by 3 bases and J by 0 bases, with 13 bases between them. The germline V gene has CDR1 SEHNR and CDR2 FQNEAQ (reference sequence). CDR3 in amino acids: CASSFPGSPSTDTQYF. The DNA for the CDR3 is TGTGCCAGCAGCTTCCCTGGAAGCCCTAGCACAGATACGCAGTATTTT. Drawing the rest from reference TRBV7-9 and TRBJ2-3, the complete variable domain is DTGVSQNPRHKITKRGQNVTFRCDPISEHNRLYWYRQTLGQGPEFLTYFQNEAQLEKSRLLSDRFSAERPKGSFSTLEIQRTEQGDSAMYLCASSFPGSPSTDTQYFGPGTRLTVL.

This clonotype was observed at least ten times. V usage is TRBV7-2 and J usage is TRBJ2-3, with D possibly TRBD2 on 6 matching bases. The V and J ends lost 0 bases and 4 bases respectively, with 11 bases between them. Looked up from germline, CDR1 is SGHTA and CDR2 is FQGNSA. This CDR3 spans 15 amino acids. The CDR3 DNA sequence: TGTGCCAGCAGCTTAGCGATACTAGCTGCAGATACGCAGTATTTT. Encoded protein: CASSLAILAADTQYF. Full variable domain (rest looked up from reference TRBV7-2 and TRBJ2-3): GAGVSQSPSNKVTEKGKDVELRCDPISGHTALYWYRQSLGQGLEFLIYFQGNSAPDKSGLPSDRFSAERTGGSVSTLTIQRTQQEDSAVYLCASSLAILAADTQYFGPGTRLTVL.

This clonotype was counted only a few times. V is TRBV10-3 and J is TRBJ2-7, with 12 bases that match TRBD1. The CDR3 has 14 amino acids. Germline V gives CDR1 ENHRY, CDR2 SYGVKD. V lost 5 bases, J lost 4 bases, and 3 bases stayed unmatched. CDR3 region: CAISRDRGPYEQYV. The CDR3 DNA sequence: TGTGCCATCAGTAGGGACAGGGGGCCTTACGAGCAGTACGTC.

There are many counts of this clonotype. The gene calls are TRBV4-1 and TRBJ2-5, with 8 positions matching TRBD1. After removal of 0 bases from V and 5 bases from J, the junction contained 8 bases not matched to a gene. The CDR3 is made up of 16 amino acids. Germline CDR1 reads MGHRA; CDR2 reads YSYEKL. CDR3 protein: CASSQDQTGDRETQYF. CDR3 coding DNA: TGCGCCAGCAGCCAAGATCAGACAGGGGACCGGGAGACCCAGTACTTC.

This clonotype was observed a handful of times. The chain combines TRBV5-1 with TRBJ2-1; 13 bases fit TRBD2. Germline loops: CDR1 SGHRS, CDR2 YFSETQ. Unmatched junction bases numbered 8, after V lost 3 bases and J lost 8 bases. CDR3 length: 16 residues. CDR3 region: CASSSRLAGGLDEQFF. The CDR3 DNA sequence: TGCGCCAGCAGCTCCCGACTAGCGGGGGGCCTAGATGAGCAGTTCTTC.

This chain uses TRBV12-3 or TRBV12-4 with TRBJ2-3, with TRBD1 matching 10 bases. J gave up 3 bases and V 8 bases, and 5 bases lay outside the gene matches. The CDR3 consists of 14 residues. This CDR3 reads CASGPGQGTDTQYF. The CDR3 DNA reads TGTGCCAGCGGACCGGGACAGGGGACAGATACGCAGTATTTT.

This clonotype occurred many times. This sequence joins TRBV7-9 and TRBJ2-5, with a tentative D call TRBD1 (6 bases). Germline V lookup: CDR1 SEHNR, CDR2 FQNEAQ (reference sequence). V gave up 4 bases and J gave up 5 bases, with 17 bases separating them. The CDR3 extends over 15 amino acids. DNA of the CDR3: TGTGCCAGCAGCTATGGACAGAGTGGGACGGAGACCCAGTACTTC. Translating it yields CASSYGQSGTETQYF. The variable domain in full, completed from reference TRBV7-9 and TRBJ2-5, reads DTGVSQNPRHKITKRGQNVTFRCDPISEHNRLYWYRQTLGQGPEFLTYFQNEAQLEKSRLLSDRFSAERPKGSFSTLEIQRTEQGDSAMYLCASSYGQSGTETQYFGPGTRLLVL.